This entry lists 4 T cell receptor beta chains sequenced from one sample in a study of blood T cells in healthy people across ages. Primed by a sample-barcoded 5' primer and a J-beta primer mix, a second PCR proceeded for roughly 7 to 12 cycles. TCRdb analysed the 5' RACE reads with MiXCR anew, one entry per CDR3 protein. The sample carries some 880,000 distinct CDR3 sequences, 30% to 45% recorded once. Sequencing input: blood. The receptor set was obtained from a man aged 18 to 29 in good health.

V and J are TRBV9 and TRBJ2-5; D might be TRBD1 (5 bases). The CDR3 is made up of 14 amino acids. V was shortened by 4 bases and J by 11 bases, with 21 bases between the two germline ends. Germline values: CDR1 SGDLS, CDR2 YYNGEE. The CDR3 DNA follows: TGTGCCAGCAGCCCATTCACGCAGGGCAATGAGCAGTACTTC. Translation: CASSPFTQGNEQYF.

The chain employs TRBV7-2 and TRBJ2-7; TRBD1 is a possible D gene (6 bases). This CDR3 contains 15 residues. Between the trimmed V and J ends, which lost 5 bases and 2 bases, there was a span of 16 bases. Germline CDR1 and CDR2: SGHTA and FQGNSA. The CDR3 DNA reads TGTGCCAGCAGCGCCTACCGGGACAAAGCCTACGAGCAGTACTTC. Encoded protein: CASSAYRDKAYEQYF.

The chain couples TRBV24-1 to TRBJ2-1, with 8 bases aligning to TRBD1. Germline V lookup: CDR1 KGHDR, CDR2 SFDVKD. The J segment lost 8 bases and the V segment lost 4 bases, leaving 9 bases of the junction unmatched. This CDR3 contains 15 residues. Written as DNA, the CDR3 is TGTGCCACCAGTGACCCCAGGGGGCGCGGCGATGAGCAGTTCTTC. Translation: CATSDPRGRGDEQFF.

This clonotype showed up many times. V usage is TRBV4-3 and J usage is TRBJ2-3; 10 bases line up with TRBD2. V was clipped by 4 bases and J by 4 bases; unmatched bases: 2. CDR3 size: 14 residues. Germline values: CDR1 LGHNA, CDR2 YSLEER. The CDR3 loop reads CASSRGLAADTQYF. In DNA form, the CDR3 reads TGCGCCAGCAGCCGAGGACTAGCGGCAGATACGCAGTATTTT.